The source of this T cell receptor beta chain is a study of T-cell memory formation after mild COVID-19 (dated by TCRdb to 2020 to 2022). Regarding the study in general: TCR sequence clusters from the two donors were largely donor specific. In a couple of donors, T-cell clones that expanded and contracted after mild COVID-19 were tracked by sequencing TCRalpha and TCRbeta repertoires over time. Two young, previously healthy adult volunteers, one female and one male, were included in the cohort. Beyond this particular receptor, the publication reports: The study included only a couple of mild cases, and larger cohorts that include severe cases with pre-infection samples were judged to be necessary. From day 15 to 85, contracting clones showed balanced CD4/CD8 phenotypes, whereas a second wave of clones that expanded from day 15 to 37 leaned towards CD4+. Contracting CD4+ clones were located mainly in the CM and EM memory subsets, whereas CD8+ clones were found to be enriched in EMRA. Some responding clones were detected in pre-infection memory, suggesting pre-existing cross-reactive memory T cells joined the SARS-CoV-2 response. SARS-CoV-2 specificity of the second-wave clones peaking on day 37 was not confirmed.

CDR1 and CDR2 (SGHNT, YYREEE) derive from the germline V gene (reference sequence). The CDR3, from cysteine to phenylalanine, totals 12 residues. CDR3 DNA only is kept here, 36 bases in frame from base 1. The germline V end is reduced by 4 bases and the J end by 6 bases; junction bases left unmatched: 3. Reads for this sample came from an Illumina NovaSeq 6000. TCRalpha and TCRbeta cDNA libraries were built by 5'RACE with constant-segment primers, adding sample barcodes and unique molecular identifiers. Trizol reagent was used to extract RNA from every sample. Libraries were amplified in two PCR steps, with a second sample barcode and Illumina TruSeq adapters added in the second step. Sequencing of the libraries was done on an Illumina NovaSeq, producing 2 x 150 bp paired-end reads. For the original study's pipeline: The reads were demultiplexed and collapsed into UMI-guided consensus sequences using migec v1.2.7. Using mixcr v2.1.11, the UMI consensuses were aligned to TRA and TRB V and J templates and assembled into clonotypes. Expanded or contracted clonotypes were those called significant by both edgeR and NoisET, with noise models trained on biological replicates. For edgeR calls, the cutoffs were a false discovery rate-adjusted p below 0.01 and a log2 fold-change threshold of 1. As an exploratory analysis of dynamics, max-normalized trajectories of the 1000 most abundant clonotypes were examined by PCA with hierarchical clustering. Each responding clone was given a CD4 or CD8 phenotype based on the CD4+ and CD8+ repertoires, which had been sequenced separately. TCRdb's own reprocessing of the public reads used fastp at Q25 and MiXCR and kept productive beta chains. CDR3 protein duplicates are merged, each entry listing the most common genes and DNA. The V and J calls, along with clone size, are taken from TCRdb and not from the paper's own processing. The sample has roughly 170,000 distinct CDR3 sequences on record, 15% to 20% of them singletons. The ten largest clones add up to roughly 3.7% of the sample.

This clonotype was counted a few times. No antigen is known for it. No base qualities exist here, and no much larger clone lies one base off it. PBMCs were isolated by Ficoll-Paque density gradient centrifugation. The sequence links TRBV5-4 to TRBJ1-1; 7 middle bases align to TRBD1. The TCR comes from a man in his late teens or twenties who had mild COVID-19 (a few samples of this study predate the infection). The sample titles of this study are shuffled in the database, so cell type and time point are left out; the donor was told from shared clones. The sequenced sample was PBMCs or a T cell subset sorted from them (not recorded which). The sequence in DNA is TGTGCCAGCAGCACGGGACAGCCTGAAGCTTTCTTT. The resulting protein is CASSTGQPEAFF.